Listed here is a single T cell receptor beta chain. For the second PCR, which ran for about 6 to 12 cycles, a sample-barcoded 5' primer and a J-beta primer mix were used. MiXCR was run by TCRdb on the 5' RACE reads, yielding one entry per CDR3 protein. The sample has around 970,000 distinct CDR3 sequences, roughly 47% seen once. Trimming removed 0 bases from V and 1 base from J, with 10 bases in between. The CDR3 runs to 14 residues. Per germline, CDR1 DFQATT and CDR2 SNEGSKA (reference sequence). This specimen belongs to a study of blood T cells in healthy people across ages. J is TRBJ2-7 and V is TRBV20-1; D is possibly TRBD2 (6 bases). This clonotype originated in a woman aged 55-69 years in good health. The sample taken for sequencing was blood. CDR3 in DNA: TGCAGTGCTAGAGATCGGCGGGGTTCCTACGAGCAGTACTTC. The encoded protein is CSARDRRGSYEQYF.